Below, 26 T cell receptor beta chains from the same sample are listed, as sequenced in a study of PD-L1 blockade in urothelial cancer. Some clones are missing from TCRdb's copy, which holds only in-frame ones; the method was immunoSEQ multiplex PCR. This sample carries about 30,000 clones, around four fifths of them seen once, and the ten largest clones take just under 3%. Time point specified: peripheral blood 6 weeks after treatment start. The input for sequencing was PBMCs, taken around atezolizumab (anti-PD-L1) treatment. These receptors all come from a man in his 70s with urothelial cancer.

This clone was counted between two and nine times. The genes are TRBV5-8 and TRBJ1-2; the match to TRBD1 covers 8 bases. The V and J ends lost 0 bases and 3 bases, in that order; junction bases with no gene match: 4. Germline-derived CDR1 and CDR2 are SGHTS and YDEGEE. CDR3 length: 15 amino acids. CDR3 DNA: TGTGCCAGCAGCTTGGGCTGGGGACAGGACTATGGCTACACCTTC. Encoded protein: CASSLGWGQDYGYTF. Using reference TRBV5-8 and TRBJ1-2 for the parts outside the CDR3, the full variable domain is EAGVTQSPTHLIKTRGQQATLRCSPISGHTSVYWYQQALGLGLQFLLWYDEGEERNRGNFPPRFSGRQFPNYSSELNVNALELEDSALYLCASSLGWGQDYGYTFGSGTRLTVV.

The gene calls are TRBV9 and TRBJ1-1; D unresolved. In germline, CDR1 is SGDLS, CDR2 YYNGEE. The ends were cut back, 3 bases at V and 1 base at J, with 16 bases in the middle. The CDR3 covers 16 residues. The CDR3 reads CASSAPTGRGNTEAFF. DNA for the CDR3: TGTGCCAGCAGCGCCCCAACCGGGCGGGGGAACACTGAAGCTTTCTTT.

The genes are TRBV5-5 and TRBJ2-6; 8 nucleotides agree with TRBD2. The CDR3 has 15 amino acids. J was trimmed by 3 bases and V by 4 bases; bases with no gene match: 3. Looked up from germline, CDR1 is SGHKS and CDR2 is YYEKEE (reference sequence). CDR3 region: CASSSRGGGANVLTF. The CDR3 DNA reads as TGTGCCAGCAGCAGCCGGGGGGGTGGGGCCAACGTCCTGACTTTC.

This clone was detected once. V is TRBV4-2 and J is TRBJ2-7; TRBD2 matches at 7 bases. This CDR3 is 15 amino acids long. Trimming removed 0 bases from V and 2 bases from J; junction bases left unmatched: 4. Germline CDR1 reads LGHNA; CDR2 reads YNFKEQ. The CDR3 nucleotides read TGTGCCAGCAGCCAAGATTCGCGGGGGACCTACGAGCAGTACTTC. Protein: CASSQDSRGTYEQYF.

The CDR3 DNA is TGTGCCATCAGTACCCCCGGGACAGGGTACACCGGGGAGCTGTTTTTT. This sequence encodes CAISTPGTGYTGELFF. J is TRBJ2-2 and V is TRBV10-3; TRBD1 matches at 9 bases. V was pared by 5 bases and J by 3 bases, with 7 bases of the junction left unmatched. This CDR3 spans 16 amino acids. Germline V CDR1 and CDR2: ENHRY, SYGVKD.

The V gene is TRBV11-2, the J gene TRBJ2-5; 16 bases match TRBD2. CDR3 size: 18 residues. CDR1 and CDR2 (germline): SGHAT, FQNNGV. J lost 5 bases, V lost 1 base, and 7 bases had no gene match. As DNA, the CDR3 is TGTGCCAGCAGCTTAGTGGGACTAGCGGGGGGGCCTACGGAGACCCAGTACTTC. This codes for CASSLVGLAGGPTETQYF.

This chain links TRBV5-1 with TRBJ1-1; 7 nucleotides match TRBD1. Trimming cost V 4 bases and J 5 bases; bases outside gene matches: 2. The CDR3 runs 12 residues. CDR1 is SGHRS and CDR2 is YFSETQ in the germline V gene. CDR3 loop: CASSQQGTEAFF. The CDR3 DNA sequence: TGCGCCAGCAGCCAACAGGGGACTGAAGCTTTCTTT.

V usage is TRBV6-5 and J usage is TRBJ2-3, with 10 bases aligning to TRBD2. Looked up from germline, CDR1 is MNHEY and CDR2 is SVGAGI. The CDR3 covers 15 residues. Trimming at V came to 2 bases and at J to 2 bases, leaving 1 base not matched to a gene. The CDR3 here is CASSYGLADTDTQYF. The CDR3 DNA is TGTGCCAGCAGTTACGGACTAGCGGACACAGATACGCAGTATTTT.

The chain has TRBV27 and TRBJ1-1; D perhaps matches TRBD1 (6 bases). Trimming stripped 3 bases from V and 4 bases from J, with 15 bases between. The germline V gene encodes CDR1 MNHEY and CDR2 SMNVEV (reference sequence). The CDR3 consists of 15 residues. The CDR3 DNA sequence: TGTGCCAGCAGTTTTTGGGGGGGCAATCCCACTGAAGCTTTCTTT. Translated, it gives CASSFWGGNPTEAFF.

A remark on this clone: Different DNA sequences within this sample yield the same CDR3. This chain connects TRBV18 to TRBJ1-2; 8 bases line up with TRBD1. V gave up 3 bases and J gave up 3 bases; unmatched junction bases: 3. The CDR3 totals 14 residues. The germline V gene encodes CDR1 KGHSH and CDR2 LQKENI. The CDR3 DNA is TGTGCCAGCTCACCCGGACAGGGAGACTATGGCTACACCTTC. Amino acid sequence: CASSPGQGDYGYTF.

The V gene is TRBV7-9, the J gene TRBJ2-5, with D perhaps TRBD2 (5 bases). Germline V gene data show CDR1 as SEHNR and CDR2 as FQNEAQ (reference sequence). Trimming pared 5 bases from V and 5 bases from J, leaving 12 bases between. The CDR3 extends over 13 amino acids. CDR3 loop: CASSPPGGETQYF. CDR3 sequence (DNA): TGTGCCAGCAGCCCTCCAGGCGGGGAGACCCAGTACTTC.

The chain carries TRBV7-6 and TRBJ2-2; 10 bases line up with TRBD2. Trimming took 1 base from V and 6 from J; bases not matched to a gene: 8. The germline V gene has CDR1 SGHVS and CDR2 FNYEAQ. This CDR3 has 17 residues. The CDR3 sequence: CASSLGAGGPGAGELFF. The DNA of the CDR3 is TGTGCCAGCAGCTTAGGAGCGGGGGGGCCTGGAGCCGGGGAGCTGTTTTTT.

V is TRBV7-3 and J is TRBJ2-3; a weak D match, TRBD2 (5 bases). The CDR3 runs 13 residues. CDR1 SGHTA and CDR2 FQGTGA come from the germline V gene. Trimming left V 4 bases short and J 2 bases short, with 7 bases between. This CDR3 reads CASSSTNTDTQYF. DNA for the CDR3: TGTGCCAGCAGCTCGACTAACACAGATACGCAGTATTTT.

The chain uses TRBV6-6 and TRBJ2-7; D may be TRBD2 (6 bases). The CDR3 is 15 amino acids. CDR1 is MNHNY and CDR2 is SVGAGI in the germline V gene (reference sequence). Trimming pared 0 bases from V and 4 bases from J, leaving 13 bases between. The CDR3 here is CASSYSTRSVYEQYF. CDR3 bases: TGTGCCAGCAGTTACTCGACTAGATCCGTTTACGAGCAGTACTTC.

Regarding this clone: The DNA is left out, because the CDR3 cannot be placed on it with certainty; the CDR3 is given as TCRdb lists it. This chain uses TRBV5-4 with TRBJ2-3; the table assigns TRBD2, which was not confirmed against the DNA. Germline V gene lookup returns CDR1 SGHNT and CDR2 YYREEE (reference sequence). The CDR3 comprises 14 residues, both ends counted. CDR3 protein: CASSWDFGPDTQYF.

This chain uses TRBV4-1 with TRBJ2-1; D is possibly TRBD1 (6 bases). Trimming took 4 bases from V and 7 from J, leaving 14 bases between them. The CDR3 extends over 14 amino acids. Germline lookup yields CDR1 MGHRA and CDR2 YSYEKL. CDR3 loop: CASSLVQGNNEQFF. Here the CDR3 DNA reads TGCGCCAGCAGCCTGGTACAGGGTAATAATGAGCAGTTCTTC.

The chain is built from TRBV5-5 and TRBJ2-1; the match to TRBD2 covers 10 bases. V shed 2 bases and J 10 bases; nucleotides not matched to a gene: 12. Germline lookup yields CDR1 SGHKS and CDR2 YYEKEE (reference sequence). The CDR3 contains 16 residues. The CDR3 sequence: CASSFPRLAGVGEQFF. The CDR3 nucleotides read TGTGCCAGCAGCTTTCCCCGGCTAGCGGGAGTGGGGGAGCAGTTCTTC.

This clone was detected only a few times. This rearrangement joins TRBV11-3 to TRBJ2-3; 9 bases fit TRBD1. Germline assignment: CDR1 SGHNT and CDR2 YENEEA. The CDR3 spans 15 residues. J gave up 1 base and V 5 bases, and 4 bases lay outside the gene matches. DNA of the CDR3: TGTGCCAGCAGCCCAAGGACAGGGGGCACAGATACGCAGTATTTT. Residues: CASSPRTGGTDTQYF.

The rearrangement joins TRBV7-9 to TRBJ2-5; the D gene is possibly TRBD2 (6 bases). From germline, CDR1 is SEHNR and CDR2 FQNEAQ (reference sequence). CDR3 size: 14 residues. Between the trimmed V and J ends, which lost 1 base and 1 base, there was a span of 7 bases. The CDR3 region is CASSLGGLQETQYF. The CDR3 DNA reads as TGTGCCAGCAGCTTAGGGGGACTCCAAGAGACCCAGTACTTC.

The gene calls are TRBV7-9 and TRBJ1-1, with 9 bases that match TRBD1. The CDR3 runs 14 residues. Germline CDR1 and CDR2: SEHNR and FQNEAQ (reference sequence). Unmatched junction bases numbered 4, after V lost 5 bases and J lost 3 bases. CDR3 loop: CASSPGQGYTEAFF. CDR3 nucleotide sequence: TGTGCCAGCAGCCCGGGACAGGGTTACACTGAAGCTTTCTTT. Drawing the rest from reference TRBV7-9 and TRBJ1-1, the complete variable domain is DTGVSQNPRHKITKRGQNVTFRCDPISEHNRLYWYRQTLGQGPEFLTYFQNEAQLEKSRLLSDRFSAERPKGSFSTLEIQRTEQGDSAMYLCASSPGQGYTEAFFGQGTRLTVV.

The chain is built from TRBV5-1 and TRBJ1-1; 9 bases line up with TRBD1. Germline assignment: CDR1 SGHRS and CDR2 YFSETQ. The trim removed 3 bases at V and 4 bases at J, leaving 4 bases unmatched. The CDR3 totals 14 residues. CDR3 sequence reads: CASSSLTGGTEAFF. CDR3 sequence (DNA): TGCGCCAGCAGCTCCTTGACAGGGGGCACTGAAGCTTTCTTT.

This clone was counted only a few times. The chain carries TRBV9 and TRBJ1-1; D is possibly TRBD1 (6 bases). Germline V CDR1 and CDR2: SGDLS, YYNGEE. The ends were cut back, 4 bases at V and 2 bases at J, with 12 bases in the middle. The CDR3 length is 14 residues. The DNA for the CDR3 is TGTGCCAGCAGCTTCAGGGGAGCTAACACTGAAGCTTTCTTT. It specifies CASSFRGANTEAFF.

The chain is built from TRBV6-1 and TRBJ1-5, with D perhaps TRBD1 (5 bases). Trimming pared 10 bases from V and 4 bases from J, leaving 14 bases between. Germline CDR1 and CDR2: MNHNS and SASEGT. The CDR3 is 13 residues long. The CDR3 sequence is CATGPDINQPQHF. The CDR3 DNA reads TGTGCCACAGGTCCGGACATAAATCAGCCCCAGCATTTT.

This chain links TRBV19 with TRBJ2-2, with TRBD1 matching 8 bases. The CDR3 consists of 16 residues. With V trimmed by 3 bases and J by 2 bases, 5 bases remained unmatched. Per germline, CDR1 LNHDA and CDR2 SQIVND (reference sequence). The CDR3 spells CASSIKAGGNTGELFF. DNA for the CDR3: TGTGCCAGTAGTATTAAGGCAGGGGGCAACACCGGGGAGCTGTTTTTT.

The V gene is TRBV7-9, the J gene TRBJ1-3, with a possible D match to TRBD1 (6 bases). With 5 bases removed from V and 0 bases from J, the gap between germline ends came to 14 bases. This CDR3 has 16 residues. Per germline, CDR1 SEHNR and CDR2 FQNEAQ (reference sequence). CDR3 nucleotide sequence: TGTGCCAGCAGCCCGGGGGGCAGGGCCTCTGGAAACACCATATATTTT. Translated, it gives CASSPGGRASGNTIYF.

This chain connects TRBV28 to TRBJ1-3; 9 bases match TRBD1. Germline V gene data show CDR1 as MDHEN and CDR2 as SYDVKM. The CDR3 consists of 17 residues. V trimming: 2 bases; J trimming: 3 bases; junction bases outside the gene matches: 8. CDR3 DNA: TGTGCCAGCAGTTTACCCACAGGGGGCGCGAGTGGAAACACCATATATTTT. Translating gives CASSLPTGGASGNTIYF.